Following are 30 T cell receptor beta chains from one sample sequenced in a study of a mutant IDH1 vaccine in newly diagnosed glioma. Noted time point: week 35, safety follow-up. Each vaccine dose was 300 ug of mutant IDH1 20-mer peptide, with topical imiquimod. Sequencing was performed with immunoSEQ multiplex PCR; in TCRdb, only in-frame clones are kept and a portion is missing. The table includes around 54,000 clones, 86% detected once. Which antigens these TCRs recognize remains unknown. Specimen: PBMCs, collected from a glioma patient whose treatment included an IDH1 peptide vaccine. Receptor source: a man aged 35-49 years with glioma.

In this sample, this clone turned up a few times. This sequence joins TRBV7-8 and TRBJ2-7; 7 nucleotides line up with TRBD1. CDR1 SGHVS and CDR2 FQNEAQ come from the germline V gene. Unmatched junction bases numbered 7, after V lost 5 bases and J lost 3 bases. The CDR3 extends over 14 amino acids. CDR3 nucleotide sequence: TGTGCCAGCAGCACAGTCTCAGGGGGCTACGAGCAGTACTTC. Translation: CASSTVSGGYEQYF. The variable domain in full, completed from reference TRBV7-8 and TRBJ2-7, reads GAGVSQSPRYKVAKRGQDVALRCDPISGHVSLFWYQQALGQGPEFLTYFQNEAQLDKSGLPSDRFFAERPEGSVSTLKIQRTQQEDSAVYLCASSTVSGGYEQYFGPGTRLTVT.

The chain has TRBV18 and TRBJ1-4, with D hard to call. Between the trimmed V and J ends, which lost 1 base and 8 bases, there was a span of 8 bases. CDR3 size: 13 residues. Germline-derived CDR1 and CDR2 are KGHSH and LQKENI. CDR3 nucleotide sequence: TGTGCCAGCTCACCACGGGTGGCGGAAAAACTGTTTTTT. Protein: CASSPRVAEKLFF. Supplemented by reference TRBV18 and TRBJ1-4, the full variable domain reads NAGVMQNPRHLVRRRGQEARLRCSPMKGHSHVYWYRQLPEEGLKFMVYLQKENIIDESGMPKERFSAEFPKEGPSILRIQQVVRGDSAAYFCASSPRVAEKLFFGSGTQLSVL.

The V call is TRBV6-5, the J call TRBJ1-2, with 7 bases aligning to TRBD1. Looked up from germline, CDR1 is MNHEY and CDR2 is SVGAGI. J gave up 5 bases and V 4 bases, and 4 bases lay outside the gene matches. The CDR3 consists of 13 residues. The CDR3 coding sequence is TGTGCCAGCAGTTCGGGACAGCTTTATGGCTACACCTTC. Its translation: CASSSGQLYGYTF.

V gene TRBV27 combines with J gene TRBJ1-5; no definite D call. The germline V gene encodes CDR1 MNHEY and CDR2 SMNVEV (reference sequence). V dropped 4 bases and J dropped 0 bases, with 13 bases sitting between them. The CDR3 consists of 16 residues. The CDR3 spells CASSSTGRYSNQPQHF. For the CDR3, the DNA is TGTGCCAGCAGTTCTACGGGGAGATATAGCAATCAGCCCCAGCATTTT.

The chain uses TRBV6-5 and TRBJ1-4; 7 bases line up with TRBD1. Germline CDR1 and CDR2: MNHEY and SVGAGI. The CDR3 is 14 residues long. The V gene end was trimmed by 11 bases and the J gene end by 4 bases; junction bases not matched to a gene: 10. In nucleotides, the CDR3 is TGTGCCTCAAAAGGGGGCCTCCATAATGAAAAACTGTTTTTT. Residues: CASKGGLHNEKLFF.

V usage is TRBV18 and J usage is TRBJ1-1, with TRBD1 matching over 11 bases. The CDR3 has 15 residues. The germline gives CDR1 KGHSH, CDR2 LQKENI. V gave up 0 bases and J gave up 5 bases; unmatched junction bases: 2. The CDR3 is CASSPPGQGGTEAFF. The CDR3 nucleotides are TGTGCCAGCTCACCACCGGGACAGGGGGGGACTGAAGCTTTCTTT.

The rearrangement links TRBV19 to TRBJ2-2, with 7 bases fitting TRBD1. Trimming cost V 8 bases and J 2 bases; bases outside gene matches: 8. The CDR3 is made up of 15 amino acids. The germline V gene has CDR1 LNHDA and CDR2 SQIVND (reference sequence). CDR3 residues: CASESGTENTGELFF. CDR3 DNA: TGTGCCAGTGAATCCGGGACAGAAAACACCGGGGAGCTGTTTTTT.

The DNA of the CDR3 is TGTGCCAGCAGCTTAGTTGTGGGGATCGAGCAGTACTTC. The encoded protein is CASSLVVGIEQYF. The chain is built from TRBV7-9 and TRBJ2-7; D gene uncertain. V gave up 1 base and J gave up 6 bases, with 10 bases separating them. Per germline, CDR1 SEHNR and CDR2 FQNEAQ (reference sequence). CDR3 size: 13 residues.

In its sample, this clone was seen a few times. The J gene is TRBJ2-7, the V gene TRBV19; a weak D match, TRBD2 (7 bases). V was pared by 5 bases and J by 0 bases, with 14 bases between. The CDR3 totals 15 residues. Germline CDR1 reads LNHDA; CDR2 reads SQIVND (reference sequence). The CDR3 protein is CASSDSGTSSYEQYF. The CDR3 region has the DNA TGTGCCAGTAGTGACAGCGGGACATCCTCCTACGAGCAGTACTTC.

V gene TRBV5-1 combines with J gene TRBJ2-7, with D perhaps TRBD1 or TRBD2 (5 bases each). Looked up from germline, CDR1 is SGHRS and CDR2 is YFSETQ. This CDR3 has 15 residues. V shed 4 bases and J shed 6 bases, with 20 bases lying between them. The CDR3 nucleotides are TGCGCCAGCAGCCAAGGGGACGGGTTTAACGGCGAGCAGTACTTC. Amino acid sequence: CASSQGDGFNGEQYF.

V gene TRBV27 combines with J gene TRBJ1-2; the D is unclear. V lost 0 bases, J lost 8 bases, and 7 bases lay in between. Germline V gene sequence: CDR1 MNHEY, CDR2 SMNVEV (reference sequence). The CDR3 has 12 residues. This CDR3 reads CASSLSGIGYTF. The CDR3 DNA reads as TGTGCCAGCAGTTTATCTGGGATCGGCTACACCTTC.

The gene calls are TRBV18 and TRBJ2-3; tentative D call: TRBD2 (5 bases). The length of the CDR3 is 14 residues. CDR1 KGHSH and CDR2 LQKENI come from the germline V gene. The ends were cut back, 8 bases at V and 2 bases at J, with 14 bases in the middle. CDR3 loop: CASRPPSLTDTQYF. The CDR3, as DNA: TGTGCCAGCCGCCCGCCTAGCCTCACAGATACGCAGTATTTT.

The chain has TRBV29-1 and TRBJ1-5; weak D call: TRBD1 (5 bases). Trimming left V 4 bases short and J 4 bases short, with 8 bases between. Germline CDR1 SQVTM, CDR2 ANQGSEA. The CDR3 consists of 12 residues. Here the CDR3 reads CSVGGTNQPQHF. The CDR3 nucleotides are TGCAGCGTTGGGGGGACGAATCAGCCCCAGCATTTT.

The V and J genes are TRBV5-4 and TRBJ2-2; D is perhaps TRBD2 (5 bases). Looked up from germline, CDR1 is SGHNT and CDR2 is YYREEE (reference sequence). Trimming removed 0 bases at V and 1 base at J, with 7 bases between. This CDR3 comprises 15 residues. The CDR3 loop is CASSLGGRNTGELFF. The CDR3 nucleotides read TGTGCCAGCAGCTTGGGCGGGCGGAACACCGGGGAGCTGTTTTTT.

The rearrangement links TRBV7-8 to TRBJ1-5; no clear D gene. The CDR3 totals 16 residues. V lost 4 bases and J lost 1, with 14 bases in between. Germline V gene lookup returns CDR1 SGHVS and CDR2 FQNEAQ. This CDR3 is CASSSFGPRSNQPQHF. In DNA form, the CDR3 reads TGTGCCAGCAGCTCCTTTGGGCCGCGGAGCAATCAGCCCCAGCATTTT.

This chain connects TRBV5-6 to TRBJ2-5; the match to TRBD2 covers 9 bases. The CDR3 contains 16 residues. The V and J ends lost 0 bases and 4 bases, in that order; junction bases with no gene match: 7. Germline loops: CDR1 SGHDT, CDR2 YYEEEE. CDR3 DNA sequence: TGTGCCAGCAGCTTGGTGGGTAGCGGGAGAACAGAGACCCAGTACTTC. This gives the protein CASSLVGSGRTETQYF.

This clone was recorded once. As DNA, the CDR3 is TGTGCCAGCAGCTCGACTCCGGGACTAGTGTATTCCGGGGAGCTGTTTTTT. Translation gives CASSSTPGLVYSGELFF. The V and J genes are TRBV5-4 and TRBJ2-2; 8 bases align to TRBD2. The CDR3 is made up of 17 amino acids. Germline V gives CDR1 SGHNT, CDR2 YYREEE (reference sequence). V lost 3 bases, J lost 6 bases, and 13 bases stayed unmatched.

The chain combines TRBV5-4 with TRBJ2-7; 13 nucleotides align to TRBD2. Per germline, CDR1 SGHNT and CDR2 YYREEE (reference sequence). J lost 5 bases, V lost 0 bases, and 2 bases had no gene match. The CDR3 sequence is 15 residues long. The CDR3 region has the DNA TGTGCCAGCAGCTTGGGAGGACTAGCGGGAGACGAGCAGTACTTC. It translates to CASSLGGLAGDEQYF.

The rearrangement uses TRBV7-9 and TRBJ2-3; weak D call: TRBD1 (5 bases). CDR3 size: 15 residues. V shed 5 bases and J shed 0 bases, with 12 bases lying between them. Looked up from germline, CDR1 is SEHNR and CDR2 is FQNEAQ (reference sequence). CDR3 loop: CASSVRQLSTDTQYF. The CDR3 coding sequence is TGTGCCAGCAGCGTTAGACAGCTAAGCACAGATACGCAGTATTTT.

The CDR3 protein is CASSSRDASNTEAFF. The CDR3 DNA reads TGTGCCAGCAGCTCACGGGACGCCTCGAACACTGAAGCTTTCTTT. This chain connects TRBV7-9 to TRBJ1-1; perhaps TRBD1 as D (5 bases). The CDR3 has 15 amino acids. Germline CDR1 reads SEHNR; CDR2 reads FQNEAQ (reference sequence). V was cut by 4 bases and J by 1 base, with 13 bases left in between.

This rearrangement joins TRBV4-1 to TRBJ2-7; 7 bases are a match to TRBD2. The V gene end was trimmed by 1 base and the J gene end by 6 bases; junction bases not matched to a gene: 15. In germline, CDR1 is MGHRA, CDR2 YSYEKL. The CDR3 consists of 17 residues. DNA for the CDR3: TGCGCCAGCAGCCAAGCGCCATTTGCGGGAGAGTTGGGCGAGCAGTACTTC. It encodes CASSQAPFAGELGEQYF.

This rearrangement joins TRBV6-5 to TRBJ2-4, with a weak D call TRBD2 (5 bases). The CDR3 spans 16 residues. Trimming stripped 0 bases from V and 0 bases from J, with 9 bases between. Germline V CDR1 and CDR2: MNHEY, SVGAGI. The CDR3 loop is CASSYSGSVAKNIQYF. CDR3 nucleotides: TGTGCCAGCAGTTACTCGGGGAGCGTAGCCAAAAACATTCAGTACTTC.

The rearrangement uses TRBV5-1 and TRBJ1-5; TRBD1 matches 12 bases. The junction had 5 bases not matched to a gene; V was cut back by 4 bases and J by 6 bases. CDR3 length equals 15 residues. Germline V gene data show CDR1 as SGHRS and CDR2 as YFSETQ. The CDR3 loop is CASSAGQGATQPQHF. The CDR3 nucleotides are TGCGCCAGCAGCGCGGGACAGGGGGCTACTCAGCCCCAGCATTTT.

The gene calls are TRBV7-2 and TRBJ2-4; D remains ambiguous. The CDR3 covers 14 residues. V shed 5 bases and J shed 0 bases, with 8 bases lying between them. Germline lookup yields CDR1 SGHTA and CDR2 FQGNSA. The CDR3 DNA sequence: TGTGCCAGCAGCCAGCTTAAAGCCAAAAACATTCAGTACTTC. Translating gives CASSQLKAKNIQYF.

The chain links TRBV7-9 to TRBJ1-1; 8 bases are a match to TRBD1. The V and J ends lost 6 bases and 6 bases, in that order; junction bases with no gene match: 9. CDR1 is SEHNR and CDR2 is FQNEAQ in the germline V gene (reference sequence). CDR3 length equals 14 residues. CDR3 loop: CASSFFQGAAEAFF. CDR3 sequence (DNA): TGTGCCAGCAGTTTTTTCCAGGGGGCAGCTGAAGCTTTCTTT.

V usage is TRBV7-9 and J usage is TRBJ1-5; TRBD1 matches 9 bases. The V gene end was trimmed by 5 bases and the J gene end by 4 bases; junction bases not matched to a gene: 6. Germline values: CDR1 SEHNR, CDR2 FQNEAQ (reference sequence). The CDR3 contains 15 residues. This CDR3 reads CASSRDRALNQPQHF. The CDR3 DNA reads as TGTGCCAGCAGCCGGGACAGGGCCCTTAATCAGCCCCAGCATTTT. Full variable domain (missing parts from reference TRBV7-9 and TRBJ1-5): DTGVSQNPRHKITKRGQNVTFRCDPISEHNRLYWYRQTLGQGPEFLTYFQNEAQLEKSRLLSDRFSAERPKGSFSTLEIQRTEQGDSAMYLCASSRDRALNQPQHFGDGTRLSIL.

The V gene is TRBV5-1, the J gene TRBJ2-3; 9 bases are a match to TRBD2. Germline V CDR1 and CDR2: SGHRS, YFSETQ. The CDR3 consists of 14 residues. With 8 bases clipped from V and 6 bases from J, the junction kept 10 bases outside the gene matches. In nucleotides, the CDR3 is TGCGCCAGTCACGTGGGACTAGCAGTTGATACGCAGTATTTT. It translates to CASHVGLAVDTQYF.

The V and J genes are TRBV5-4 and TRBJ2-7; tentative D call: TRBD2 (6 bases). Trimming pared 6 bases from V and 0 bases from J, leaving 10 bases between. The germline V gene has CDR1 SGHNT and CDR2 YYREEE (reference sequence). The CDR3 loop spans 13 amino acids. The CDR3: CASMGRDSYEQYF. CDR3 DNA sequence: TGTGCCAGCATGGGGCGGGACTCCTACGAGCAGTACTTC.

The chain employs TRBV5-1 and TRBJ2-1; D assignment may be TRBD1 or TRBD2 (5 bases each). CDR1 SGHRS and CDR2 YFSETQ come from the germline V gene. Between the trimmed V and J ends, which lost 4 bases and 10 bases, there was a span of 12 bases. There are 12 residues in the CDR3. CDR3 in DNA: TGCGCCAGCAGCCTGGGACCTTGGGAGCAGTTCTTC. This sequence encodes CASSLGPWEQFF.

As DNA, the CDR3 is TGTGCCAGCAGAGGACTGTCACAAGAGACCCAGTACTTC. Protein sequence: CASRGLSQETQYF. The rearrangement uses TRBV27 and TRBJ2-5; possible D gene TRBD2, 5 bases. Trimming stripped 6 bases from V and 2 bases from J, with 10 bases between. Germline V lookup: CDR1 MNHEY, CDR2 SMNVEV (reference sequence). CDR3 length: 13 residues.